This TCR beta chain came from a study of identifying expanded T cells in peripheral blood (dated by TCRdb to the late 2010s). For the wider study: Technical replicates were generated by sequencing separate aliquots of the same genomic DNA pool, with four replicates compared pairwise.

During the collection period, no infections or other immune events were recorded for the healthy donors. Blood repertoires from healthy donors were used as a training cohort for calibrating time-dependent variance in a beta-binomial model of differential abundance of T-cell clones. The training cohort was composed of roughly 10 healthy donors, 3 female and 7 male. An age range of roughly 29 to 65 years, with an average of approximately 43 years, was recorded for the donors. Whole blood was collected from each healthy donor at three time points spaced 2 to 3 weeks apart and obtained from a commercial supplier. For immunosequencing, genomic DNA was extracted from unsorted whole blood. On this clone: This clone's antigen is unknown. Base qualities are missing; no much larger clone stands one base away.

The CDR3 covers 13 residues, taking in both the cysteine and the phenylalanine. CDR3 DNA only is kept here, 39 bases in frame from base 1. General study outcomes and caveats: The beta-binomial model significantly reduced the number of clones called differentially abundant and the false-positive rate across all healthy-donor time intervals. The authors expected that over much longer intervals, such as months to years, biological variance in healthy repertoires might increase even further. In all healthy donors, the variance in clone template counts between samples taken roughly 14 days apart rose significantly as total template count increased. About 1.3 differentially abundant clones were flagged by the binomial model between technical replicates, whereas about 16 and 19 were flagged over around two weeks and four weeks, respectively.

The immunoSEQ Assay, which relies on bias-controlled multiplex PCR amplification of genomic DNA, was used to profile TCRbeta CDR3 regions. As for the original processing: The absolute abundance of each unique TCRbeta CDR3 region was quantified after sequences were collapsed and filtered. Differential abundance was tested with a binomial (Fisher-equivalent) model and with a beta-binomial model adding time-dependent variance fitted from healthy donors. Clones with fewer than 5 combined templates were excluded, and clones with Benjamini-Hochberg FDR below 0.01 were called differentially abundant. Using the form v = (b*log(k)+a)^2, the beta-binomial variance was modeled as a function of the total template count across the two samples. Here the immuneACCESS table is served through TCRdb, limited to in-frame sequences with V and J called. Missing clones are a known gap in these copies; in checked studies unresolved V genes cover under half, and the rest lacks a known reason. The V and J calls and clone size come from that table; D and trimming were worked out from the DNA. The sample contains about 100,000 clones, more than 85% of them found a single time. Of the sample, about 15% is held by the ten largest clones.

The receptor chain draws on TRBV12-2 and TRBJ1-1; TRBD1, the D gene given by the table, was not confirmed from the DNA. TRBV12-2 is a pseudogene segment. Source material: blood. The sequence came from a person aged 18 to 75 in good health. The CDR3 here reads CASRLTGGTEAFF. The nucleotide sequence reads TGTGCAAGTCGTTTAACAGGGGGCACTGAAGCTTTCTTT.